Here is one TCR beta chain with its context. The antigen remains unidentified. The data stem from a study of T cell responses to AZD1222 COVID-19 vaccine. Whole-study findings and limits: Reports indicate that nearly half of spike-specific TCRs are directed at unmutated variant regions. Donors, mostly white British, included more females; clonal diversity was possibly underestimated. Spike-wide vaccine-associated CD4 TCRs dominated at 160-218 and 743-854.

The CDR3 has 16 residues. V trimming: 4 bases; J trimming: 4 bases; junction bases outside the gene matches: 10. From germline, CDR1 is SGHTS and CDR2 YDEGEE. The method was immunoSEQ multiplex PCR; TCRdb's version includes in-frame clones alone and lacks a portion of them. This sample carries under 150,000 clones, 80% to 90% of them seen once, and the ten largest clones take around 1.6%. The clonotype originates from an adult in good health. The sample in question was peripheral blood, obtained on day 0 of AZD1222 vaccination. V usage is TRBV5-8 and J usage is TRBJ1-2; the match to TRBD1 covers 10 bases. The CDR3 is CASSVTGTGAIYGYTF. The CDR3 DNA sequence: TGTGCCAGCAGCGTAACCGGGACAGGGGCGATCTATGGCTACACCTTC.